The following is a TCR beta chain sequence with its context. V dropped 6 bases and J dropped 0; count of bases not matched to a gene: 11. This CDR3 is built from 17 residues. The germline V gene encodes CDR1 ENHRY and CDR2 SYGVKD. Repertoires were generated with immunoSEQ multiplex PCR, while TCRdb's copy carries only in-frame clones and drops some. Here the sample spans approximately 1,500,000 clones, roughly 95% being singletons. This sample was included in a study of shared clonotypes between healthy human individuals. The chain joins TRBV10-3 to TRBJ2-3; TRBD1 matches at 8 bases. The TCR comes from a man aged 25 to 40 in good health. Sample: naive CD4+ T cells sorted from blood. Specified subset: CD45RA+ positively selected. For the CDR3, the DNA is TGTGCCATCAGGCCCGGACAGGGAAGGGGAAGCACAGATACGCAGTATTTT. It is translated as CAIRPGQGRGSTDTQYF.